A selection of T cell receptor beta chains follows, all from one sample in a study of early T cells in non-severe SARS-CoV-2 infection. One entry per CDR3 protein, called by TCRdb with MiXCR from the 5' RACE reads. The sample gives under 65,000 distinct CDR3 sequences, around 11% of which show up once; approximately 9.1% is in the top ten. The sequencing sample was made of whole blood. The receptor source for this set is an adult who was a healthcare worker with PCR-confirmed SARS-CoV-2 infection or an uninfected control (not recorded which). The CDR3 runs from the conserved cysteine through the conserved F or W. Each record gives: clone size, V gene, J gene, D gene, CDR3 protein, CDR3 DNA. D genes are given only for firm matches. Rows may omit the clone size; those that give it use once, few, many or a size class.

clone size: NA
V gene: TRBV12-3/TRBV12-4
J gene: TRBJ2-1
D gene: NA
CDR3 protein: CASSRGAYNEQFF
CDR3 DNA: TGTGCCAGCTCGCGCGGAGCCTACAATGAGCAGTTCTTC

clone size: NA
V gene: TRBV12-3/TRBV12-4
J gene: TRBJ1-6
D gene: NA
CDR3 protein: CASRSNIFNSPLHF
CDR3 DNA: TGTGCCAGCAGATCGAATATTTTTAATTCACCCCTCCACTTT

clone size: many
V gene: TRBV29-1
J gene: TRBJ2-7
D gene: NA
CDR3 protein: CSVGGVDEQYF
CDR3 DNA: TGCAGCGTTGGGGGGGTCGACGAGCAGTACTTC

clone size: many
V gene: TRBV6-2/TRBV6-3
J gene: TRBJ1-5
D gene: TRBD1
CDR3 protein: CASRETGDGQPQHF
CDR3 DNA: TGTGCCAGCAGGGAGACAGGGGACGGTCAGCCCCAGCATTTT

clone size: many
V gene: TRBV19
J gene: TRBJ1-5
D gene: TRBD1
CDR3 protein: CASSATGGWGQPQHF
CDR3 DNA: TGTGCCAGTAGTGCGACAGGGGGCTGGGGTCAGCCCCAGCATTTT

clone size: NA
V gene: TRBV2
J gene: TRBJ2-2
D gene: NA
CDR3 protein: CASSDRGGTGELFF
CDR3 DNA: TGTGCCAGCAGTGATAGGGGAGGAACCGGGGAGCTGTTTTTT

clone size: few
V gene: TRBV27
J gene: TRBJ2-2
D gene: NA
CDR3 protein: CASSSHLGPGELFF
CDR3 DNA: TGTGCCAGCAGTTCGCACCTAGGTCCCGGGGAGCTGTTTTTT

clone size: few
V gene: TRBV10-2
J gene: TRBJ1-1
D gene: TRBD1
CDR3 protein: CASSPDTGGTEAFF
CDR3 DNA: TGCGCCAGCAGTCCAGATACAGGGGGCACTGAAGCTTTCTTT

clone size: many
V gene: TRBV19
J gene: TRBJ1-5
D gene: NA
CDR3 protein: CASEQVSGNQPQHF
CDR3 DNA: TGTGCCAGTGAACAGGTCTCGGGCAATCAGCCCCAGCATTTT

clone size: many
V gene: TRBV7-2
J gene: TRBJ1-6
D gene: NA
CDR3 protein: CASSRGDGYSPLHF
CDR3 DNA: TGTGCCAGCAGCCGAGGGGACGGTTATTCACCCCTCCACTTT